Listed here is a single T cell receptor (beta chain). Its target is not known. This CDR3 spans 16 amino acids. Trimming shortened V by 0 bases and J by 1 base, and 13 bases separated the two germline ends. The germline V gene has CDR1 SGHRS and CDR2 YFSETQ. The source of the sample is a study of vaccination effects on CD4 cells after COVID-19. CD4+ T cells specific for antigen were expanded with viral peptide pools by the ViraFEST assay before sequencing. After around 10 days in culture, the CD4+ T cells were isolated. Vaccinees lacked prior SARS-CoV-2 infection and tested negative for nucleocapsid antibodies. This table comes from immunoSEQ multiplex PCR, and its TCRdb copy is limited to in-frame clones, with some not included. Of 35,000 to 55,000 clones listed, around 76% are singletons.

The sequence was collected from a human donor who received a COVID-19 vaccine. The V and J genes are TRBV5-1 and TRBJ2-5; TRBD1 is a possible D gene (6 bases). Sequenced material: CD4+ T cells from PBMCs cultured with SARS-CoV-2 spike peptides, taken before COVID-19 vaccination. As DNA, the CDR3 is TGCGCCAGCAGCTTGGTACAGGGTGGCACCCAAGAGACCCAGTACTTC. Protein: CASSLVQGGTQETQYF.